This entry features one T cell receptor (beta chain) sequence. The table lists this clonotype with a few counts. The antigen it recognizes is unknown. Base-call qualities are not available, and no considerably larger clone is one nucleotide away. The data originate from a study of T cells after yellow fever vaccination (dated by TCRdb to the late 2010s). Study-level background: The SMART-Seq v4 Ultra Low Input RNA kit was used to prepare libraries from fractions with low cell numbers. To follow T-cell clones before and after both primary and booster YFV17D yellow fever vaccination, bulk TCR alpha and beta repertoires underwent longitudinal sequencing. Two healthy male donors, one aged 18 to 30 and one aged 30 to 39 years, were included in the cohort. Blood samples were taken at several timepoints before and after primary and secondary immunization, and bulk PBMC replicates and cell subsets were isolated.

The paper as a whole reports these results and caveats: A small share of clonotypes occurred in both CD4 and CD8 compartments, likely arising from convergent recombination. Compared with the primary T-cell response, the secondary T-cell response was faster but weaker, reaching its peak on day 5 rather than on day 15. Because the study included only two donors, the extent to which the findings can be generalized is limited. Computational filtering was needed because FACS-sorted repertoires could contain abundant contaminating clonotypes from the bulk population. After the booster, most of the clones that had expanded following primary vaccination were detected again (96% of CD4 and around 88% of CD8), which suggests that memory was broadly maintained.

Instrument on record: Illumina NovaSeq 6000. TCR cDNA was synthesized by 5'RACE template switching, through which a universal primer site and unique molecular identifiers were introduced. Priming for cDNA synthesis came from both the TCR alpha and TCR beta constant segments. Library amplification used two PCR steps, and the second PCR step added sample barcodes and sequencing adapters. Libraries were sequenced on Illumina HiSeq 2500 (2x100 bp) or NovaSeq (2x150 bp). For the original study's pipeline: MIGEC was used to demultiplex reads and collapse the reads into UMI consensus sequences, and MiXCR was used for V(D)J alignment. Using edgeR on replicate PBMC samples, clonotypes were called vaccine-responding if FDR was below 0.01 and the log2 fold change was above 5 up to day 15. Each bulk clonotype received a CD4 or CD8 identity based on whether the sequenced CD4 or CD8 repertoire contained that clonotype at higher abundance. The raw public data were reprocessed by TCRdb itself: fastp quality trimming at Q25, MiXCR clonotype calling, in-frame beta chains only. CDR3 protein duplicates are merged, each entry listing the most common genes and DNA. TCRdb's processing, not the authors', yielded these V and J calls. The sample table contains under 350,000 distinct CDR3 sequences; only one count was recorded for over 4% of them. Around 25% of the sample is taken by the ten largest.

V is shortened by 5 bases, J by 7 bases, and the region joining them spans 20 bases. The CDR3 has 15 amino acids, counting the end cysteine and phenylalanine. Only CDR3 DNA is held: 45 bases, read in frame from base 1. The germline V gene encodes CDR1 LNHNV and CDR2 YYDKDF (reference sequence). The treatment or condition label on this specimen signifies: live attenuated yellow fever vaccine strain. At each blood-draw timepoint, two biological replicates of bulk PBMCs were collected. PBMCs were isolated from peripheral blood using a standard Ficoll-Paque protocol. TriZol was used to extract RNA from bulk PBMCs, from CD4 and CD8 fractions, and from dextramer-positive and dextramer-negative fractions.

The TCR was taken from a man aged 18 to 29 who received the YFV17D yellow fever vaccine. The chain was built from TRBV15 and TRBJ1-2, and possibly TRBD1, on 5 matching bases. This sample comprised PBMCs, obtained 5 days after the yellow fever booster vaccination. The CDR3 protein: CATSRYPGPRGGYTF. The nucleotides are TGTGCCACCAGCCGCTACCCCGGGCCAAGGGGTGGCTACACCTTC.